Below are 2 T cell receptor beta chains sequenced from a single sample in a study of T cell repertoires in cytomegalovirus infection. TCRdb reanalysed the reads using MiXCR and keeps one entry per CDR3 protein. The sample shows 630,000 or so distinct CDR3 sequences, about 24% of them seen only once. Source material: CD8+ T cells from PBMCs. The receptors originated from a human donor in good health (CMV status not recorded). Some clones in this sample may be carry-over from other donors' samples.

The chain recombines TRBV19 with TRBJ1-1; D not certain. Germline loops: CDR1 LNHDA, CDR2 SQIVND (reference sequence). This CDR3 is built from 13 residues. V lost 2 bases to trimming and J lost 3 bases, with 7 bases between them. The CDR3 here is CASSIIGYTEAFF. The CDR3 nucleotides are TGTGCCAGTAGTATAATCGGATACACTGAAGCTTTCTTT.

This clonotype was observed at least ten times. The chain combines TRBV7-9 with TRBJ2-1; D is tentatively TRBD1 or TRBD2 (6 bases each). Trimming left V 4 bases short and J 3 bases short, with 25 bases between. The germline V gene encodes CDR1 SEHNR and CDR2 FQNEAQ (reference sequence). The CDR3 contains 19 residues. CDR3 protein: CASSSQGGPTRGHYNEQFF. For the CDR3, the DNA is TGTGCCAGCAGCTCGCAAGGGGGGCCCACCCGGGGCCACTACAATGAGCAGTTCTTC. Drawing the rest from reference TRBV7-9 and TRBJ2-1, the complete variable domain is DTGVSQNPRHKITKRGQNVTFRCDPISEHNRLYWYRQTLGQGPEFLTYFQNEAQLEKSRLLSDRFSAERPKGSFSTLEIQRTEQGDSAMYLCASSSQGGPTRGHYNEQFFGPGTRLTVL.